Following are 26 T cell receptor beta chains from one sample sequenced in a study of cytomegalovirus exposure and HLA in healthy donors. The study ran its PCR with 60 Vbeta and 13 Jbeta primers. TCRdb's table, derived via immunoSEQ multiplex PCR, lists solely in-frame clones and lacks some. Among around 130,000 clones, about four fifths were seen once, and the ten largest hold around 0.7%. The sequenced sample was PBMCs. These TCRs come from a man between 18 and 35 years old in good health and CMV-seronegative.

This chain uses TRBV23-1 with TRBJ2-7, with 8 bases fitting TRBD1. TRBV23-1 is an ORF, and what it does is uncertain. There are 16 residues in the CDR3. V dropped 6 bases and J dropped 5; count of bases not matched to a gene: 15. CDR3 loop: CASSTNDGTGPHEQYF. The DNA of the CDR3 is TGCGCCAGCAGCACGAACGACGGGACAGGTCCCCACGAGCAGTACTTC.

The CDR3 sequence is CASSQEGGTAAVLTF. The CDR3 region has the DNA TGTGCCAGCAGCCAAGAAGGAGGGACGGCGGCGGTCCTGACTTTC. V usage is TRBV4-2 and J usage is TRBJ2-6; D possibly corresponds to TRBD2 (6 bases). V lost 0 bases, J lost 13 bases, and 16 bases lay in between. In germline, CDR1 is LGHNA, CDR2 YNFKEQ. The CDR3 contains 15 residues.

This clone was detected only a few times. The chain joins TRBV7-9 to TRBJ1-2; D not resolved. In germline, CDR1 is SEHNR, CDR2 FQNEAQ (reference sequence). The CDR3 totals 16 residues. V shed 5 bases and J shed 8 bases, with 24 bases lying between them. The CDR3 DNA reads TGTGCCAGCAGCCATCGACAAGAGACCGCGCGCTTCGGCTACACCTTC. This gives the protein CASSHRQETARFGYTF.

The chain couples TRBV6-5 to TRBJ2-3, with 7 bases that match TRBD1. In germline, CDR1 is MNHEY, CDR2 SVGAGI. The junction had 8 bases not matched to a gene; V was cut back by 4 bases and J by 1 base. This CDR3 contains 16 residues. CDR3 coding DNA: TGTGCCAGCAGTTCTAACAGGGGATGGGGCACAGATACGCAGTATTTT. Its protein product is CASSSNRGWGTDTQYF.

V is TRBV30 and J is TRBJ1-2; 10 bases fit TRBD1. Germline assignment: CDR1 GTSNPN and CDR2 SVGIG (reference sequence). The CDR3 loop spans 12 amino acids. V trimming: 5 bases; J trimming: 8 bases; junction bases outside the gene matches: 5. The CDR3 here is CAWDRGHRGYTF. The DNA of the CDR3 is TGTGCCTGGGACAGGGGGCATCGGGGCTACACCTTC.

The V call is TRBV7-9, the J call TRBJ2-1; unclear D gene. CDR1 is SEHNR and CDR2 is FQNEAQ in the germline V gene (reference sequence). This CDR3 is 14 amino acids long. V was trimmed by 4 bases and J by 7 bases, leaving 14 bases between them. This CDR3 is CASSYDWSGNEQFF. The CDR3 coding sequence is TGTGCCAGCAGCTACGACTGGTCTGGTAATGAGCAGTTCTTC.

There are a few counts of this clone. The chain carries TRBV29-1 and TRBJ2-1; 8 nucleotides align to TRBD2. From germline, CDR1 is SQVTM and CDR2 ANQGSEA. V gave up 6 bases and J gave up 5 bases; unmatched junction bases: 6. This CDR3 comprises 13 residues. The CDR3 loop reads CSVSGGSDNEQFF. The CDR3 DNA reads TGCAGCGTGAGCGGGGGATCTGACAATGAGCAGTTCTTC.

The chain uses TRBV30 and TRBJ1-6; the D is unclear. The germline gives CDR1 GTSNPN, CDR2 SVGIG (reference sequence). CDR3 size: 15 residues. Trimming took 0 bases from V and 6 from J, leaving 12 bases between them. CDR3 coding DNA: TGTGCCTGGAGTGTACTGGGCCTTATTAATTCACCCCTCCACTTT. Its protein is CAWSVLGLINSPLHF.

J is TRBJ2-7 and V is TRBV29-1; TRBD1 aligns across 12 bases. This CDR3 has 12 amino acids. J lost 9 bases, V lost 6 bases, and 6 bases had no gene match. In germline, CDR1 is SQVTM, CDR2 ANQGSEA. CDR3: CSVPGQGAGQYF. DNA for the CDR3: TGCAGCGTCCCGGGACAGGGGGCAGGGCAGTACTTC.

The rearrangement links TRBV7-3 to TRBJ1-5, with TRBD1 identical over 10 bases. The J segment lost 4 bases and the V segment lost 4 bases, leaving 7 bases of the junction unmatched. Germline V gene sequence: CDR1 SGHTA, CDR2 FQGTGA. CDR3 length: 16 amino acids. This chain's CDR3 is CASSSGQGRGNQPQHF. The CDR3 DNA follows: TGTGCCAGCAGCTCGGGACAGGGGCGAGGGAATCAGCCCCAGCATTTT. Based on the CDR3 plus reference TRBV7-3 and TRBJ1-5, the full variable domain is GAGVSQTPSNKVTEKGKYVELRCDPISGHTALYWYRQSLGQGPEFLIYFQGTGAADDSGLPNDRFFAVRPEGSVSTLKIQRTERGDSAVYLCASSSGQGRGNQPQHFGDGTRLSIL.

This sequence joins TRBV27 and TRBJ2-2; TRBD2 agrees at 15 bases. V lost 5 bases to trimming and J lost 1 base; unmatched junction nucleotides: 5. Germline loops: CDR1 MNHEY, CDR2 SMNVEV (reference sequence). This CDR3 is built from 18 residues. The chain's CDR3 is CASSLVGLAGGNTGELFF. DNA for the CDR3: TGTGCCAGCAGTCTGGTGGGACTAGCGGGGGGGAACACCGGGGAGCTGTTTTTT.

In DNA, the CDR3 is TGCGCCAGCAGCAGCGGGAGGGCCAACAATGAGCAGTTCTTC. Amino acids: CASSSGRANNEQFF. The V gene is TRBV4-3, the J gene TRBJ2-1; 10 bases are shared with TRBD2. The V gene's germline CDR1 is LGHNA and CDR2 YSLEER. Germline trimming cut 5 bases from V and 5 bases from J; bases unmatched to any gene: 3. This CDR3 has 14 residues.

The J gene is TRBJ1-3, the V gene TRBV10-3, with D uncertain. The CDR3 spans 15 residues. Germline V gene lookup returns CDR1 ENHRY and CDR2 SYGVKD. V was clipped by 4 bases and J by 0 bases, with 10 bases between them. The chain's CDR3 is CAISVSSTSGNTIYF. In DNA, the CDR3 is TGTGCCATCAGTGTTAGCAGCACCTCTGGAAACACCATATATTTT.

Comment on this clone: The junction differs from germline at one of its ends, possibly a read error. The V call is TRBV2, the J call TRBJ2-3; 10 nucleotides agree with TRBD2. This CDR3 region has 14 residues. The germline V gene encodes CDR1 SNHLY and CDR2 FYNNEI. The CDR3 sequence is CASSELRSSGGEDF. In nucleotides, the CDR3 is TGTGCCAGCAGTGAATTGAGGTCTAGCGGGGGCGAAGATTTT.

In this sample, this clone turned up once. This chain uses TRBV10-1 with TRBJ2-1; 11 positions agree with TRBD2. The length of the CDR3 is 18 residues. CDR1 and CDR2 (germline): WNHNN, SYGVQD (reference sequence). With V trimmed by 0 bases and J by 5 bases, 9 bases remained unmatched. CDR3 in DNA: TGCGCCAGCAGTGAGTCACCCCCCGGGACTAGCGGACACAATGAGCAGTTCTTC. Translated: CASSESPPGTSGHNEQFF.

In its sample, this clone was seen a few times. V gene TRBV4-3 combines with J gene TRBJ1-3; 7 nucleotides agree with TRBD1. The germline gives CDR1 LGHNA, CDR2 YSLEER. J lost 2 bases, V lost 3 bases, and 1 base had no gene match. The CDR3 runs to 14 residues. The CDR3 protein is CASSQGTAGNTIYF. In DNA form, the CDR3 reads TGCGCCAGCAGCCAGGGGACAGCTGGAAACACCATATATTTT.

The sample holds one count of this clone. The chain combines TRBV7-2 with TRBJ1-2, with D unclear. Germline loops: CDR1 SGHTA, CDR2 FQGNSA. V lost 0 bases, J lost 1 base, and 12 bases lay in between. The CDR3 loop spans 16 amino acids. The DNA of the CDR3 is TGTGCCAGCAGCTTAGCGCCTGACAACCTTAACTATGGCTACACCTTC. This sequence encodes CASSLAPDNLNYGYTF.

The chain links TRBV10-3 to TRBJ2-3; the D gene is possibly TRBD2 (5 bases). There are 16 residues in the CDR3. Deletions cut 8 bases from V and 2 bases from J, with 20 bases between. Germline lookup yields CDR1 ENHRY and CDR2 SYGVKD. The CDR3 loop reads CAILADSVYPTDTQYF. The CDR3 DNA reads TGTGCCATCCTGGCGGACTCAGTTTATCCCACAGATACGCAGTATTTT.

CDR3 coding DNA: TGTGCCACCATGCGGGGGGCCCAAGAGACCCAGTACTTC. Translating gives CATMRGAQETQYF. The rearrangement uses TRBV28 and TRBJ2-5, with TRBD2 identical over 8 bases. There are 13 residues in the CDR3. The germline gives CDR1 MDHEN, CDR2 SYDVKM. With V trimmed by 10 bases and J by 1 base, 5 bases remained unmatched. Supplemented by reference TRBV28 and TRBJ2-5, the full variable domain reads DVKVTQSSRYLVKRTGEKVFLECVQDMDHENMFWYRQDPGLGLRLIYFSYDVKMKEKGDIPEGYSVSREKKERFSLILESASTNQTSMYLCATMRGAQETQYFGPGTRLLVL.

This clone was recorded many times. The rearrangement links TRBV6-5 to TRBJ2-3, with D unresolved. This CDR3 contains 13 residues. The germline CDR1 and CDR2 sequences are MNHEY and SVGAGI. Trimming cost V 6 bases and J 1 base, with 8 bases left between them. The CDR3 nucleotides are TGTGCCAGCAGCCTTGTAGGCACAGATACGCAGTATTTT. This sequence encodes CASSLVGTDTQYF.

The chain recombines TRBV7-2 with TRBJ2-2, with D maybe TRBD2 (6 bases). Deletions cut 4 bases from V and 3 bases from J, with 12 bases between. The CDR3 runs 15 residues. Germline V gene lookup returns CDR1 SGHTA and CDR2 FQGNSA. Here the CDR3 DNA reads TGTGCCAGCAGCTCGGGGGTGTTGGACACCGGGGAGCTGTTTTTT. Encoded protein: CASSSGVLDTGELFF.

The rearrangement uses TRBV9 and TRBJ2-7; weak D call: TRBD1 (5 bases). CDR3 size: 16 residues. The germline V gene has CDR1 SGDLS and CDR2 YYNGEE. V lost 0 bases, J lost 1 base, and 14 bases lay in between. DNA of the CDR3: TGTGCCAGCAGCGTAGAGGGCAGGGCTGGTTCCTACGAGCAGTACTTC. Translation: CASSVEGRAGSYEQYF. Full variable domain (remainder filled in from reference TRBV9 and TRBJ2-7): DSGVTQTPKHLITATGQRVTLRCSPRSGDLSVYWYQQSLDQGLQFLIQYYNGEERAKGNILERFSAQQFPDLHSELNLSSLELGDSALYFCASSVEGRAGSYEQYFGPGTRLTVT.

The chain recombines TRBV11-3 with TRBJ2-1; 15 bases are a match to TRBD2. Per germline, CDR1 SGHNT and CDR2 YENEEA. This CDR3 has 15 amino acids. Trimming removed 5 bases from V and 12 bases from J; junction bases left unmatched: 8. The CDR3 is CASSQIGLAGGRQFF. The CDR3 region has the DNA TGTGCCAGCAGCCAAATAGGACTAGCGGGGGGGCGGCAGTTCTTC.

The chain recombines TRBV29-1 with TRBJ1-1; D remains ambiguous. The CDR3 is made up of 12 amino acids. Looked up from germline, CDR1 is SQVTM and CDR2 is ANQGSEA. The ends were cut back, 8 bases at V and 2 bases at J, with 12 bases in the middle. The CDR3 spells CSTVLPNTEAFF. CDR3 DNA sequence: TGCAGCACAGTGCTCCCTAACACTGAAGCTTTCTTT.

The chain joins TRBV6-1 to TRBJ1-6; D unclear. V was clipped by 7 bases and J by 7 bases, with 14 bases between them. CDR1 is MNHNS and CDR2 is SASEGT in the germline V gene. The CDR3 is made up of 14 amino acids. CDR3 bases: TGTGCCAGCACAGGCCAGGTAGCGAATTCACCCCTCCACTTT. Translated: CASTGQVANSPLHF.

This clone has only a few counts. This chain connects TRBV7-2 to TRBJ2-7; 9 bases agree with TRBD1. Per germline, CDR1 SGHTA and CDR2 FQGNSA. This CDR3 region has 14 residues. The V and J ends lost 5 bases and 6 bases, in that order; junction bases with no gene match: 8. The CDR3 coding sequence is TGTGCCAGCAGCCCACAGGGGGCGACGGCCGAGCAGTACTTC. Translating it yields CASSPQGATAEQYF.